This T cell receptor (beta chain) was profiled in a study of radiotherapy plus CTLA-4 blockade in lung cancer. General study points: Researchers report tumor-derived TCR clones expanding in blood after radiotherapy plus ipilimumab.

The study gave focal radiation plus ipilimumab CTLA-4 blockade to patients with chemo-refractory metastatic non-small-cell lung cancer. This clone was recorded once. Its antigen is as yet unknown. Sequenced by immunoSEQ multiplex PCR; TCRdb stores in-frame clones only, minus some. The table includes about 55,000 clones, roughly four fifths detected once. This CDR3 contains 17 residues. V was clipped by 0 bases and J by 3 bases, with 18 bases between them. CDR1 is SGHAT and CDR2 is FQNNGV in the germline V gene. The TCR originated in a human donor with non-small cell lung cancer whose response to radiotherapy plus ipilimumab could not be evaluated. This rearrangement joins TRBV11-2 to TRBJ2-7; tentatively, D is TRBD2 (7 bases). This specimen was peripheral blood, taken from a patient treated with radiotherapy plus ipilimumab. The CDR3 is CASSLDPRGATFYEQYF. Here the CDR3 DNA reads TGTGCCAGCAGCTTAGATCCCCGGGGGGCCACCTTCTACGAGCAGTACTTC.